Each of the 28 T cell receptor beta chains below was sequenced from the same sample in a study of blood T cell repertoires in COVID-19. TCRdb keeps only in-frame clones here, not all; method: immunoSEQ multiplex PCR. Among approximately 290,000 clones listed, around 89% were seen once. Sequencing was done on a sample of PBMCs or T cells enriched from blood (not recorded which). The receptor source for this set is a woman aged 18-29 years with acute COVID-19.

This sequence joins TRBV7-2 and TRBJ1-2; D is ambiguous. V was cut by 8 bases and J by 10 bases, with 11 bases left in between. The CDR3 contains 10 residues. Germline-derived CDR1 and CDR2 are SGHTA and FQGNSA. The CDR3 protein is CASFETDYTF. The DNA of the CDR3 is TGTGCCAGCTTTGAGACTGACTACACCTTC.

The chain is built from TRBV15 and TRBJ2-1, with a tentative D call TRBD2 (6 bases). The CDR3 contains 17 residues. The germline CDR1 and CDR2 sequences are LNHNV and YYDKDF (reference sequence). Trimming cost V 2 bases and J 7 bases, with 21 bases left between them. The CDR3 nucleotides read TGTGCCACCAGCAGATCAGGCACGGGACTCAAGCAAAATGAGCAGTTCTTC. As protein: CATSRSGTGLKQNEQFF. The complete variable domain, with remaining parts taken from reference TRBV15 and TRBJ2-1, reads DAMVIQNPRYQVTQFGKPVTLSCSQTLNHNVMYWYQQKSSQAPKLLFHYYDKDFNNEADTPDNFQSRRPNTSFCFLDIRSPGLGDTAMYLCATSRSGTGLKQNEQFFGPGTRLTVL.

The gene calls are TRBV5-6 and TRBJ2-4; D is perhaps TRBD1 (6 bases). The CDR3 is 19 residues long. Germline V gives CDR1 SGHDT, CDR2 YYEEEE. V was shortened by 0 bases and J by 0 bases, with 19 bases between the two germline ends. The DNA of the CDR3 is TGTGCCAGCAGCTTGGCCCCGGGACACCTAAGCCTAGCCAAAAACATTCAGTACTTC. This gives the protein CASSLAPGHLSLAKNIQYF.

The chain recombines TRBV4-1 with TRBJ1-2; D unresolved. V was shortened by 0 bases and J by 2 bases, with 10 bases between the two germline ends. Germline CDR1 reads MGHRA; CDR2 reads YSYEKL. The CDR3 has 15 amino acids. CDR3 in amino acids: CASSQEAPPNYGYTF. For the CDR3, the DNA is TGCGCCAGCAGCCAAGAGGCTCCTCCCAACTATGGCTACACCTTC.

V and J are TRBV19 and TRBJ1-1, with TRBD1 matching over 9 bases. Germline V gene lookup returns CDR1 LNHDA and CDR2 SQIVND (reference sequence). The CDR3 contains 16 residues. The V segment lost 7 bases and the J segment 0 bases; nucleotides outside the gene matches: 9. The CDR3: CASIPGTGLMNTEAFF. The CDR3 DNA reads TGTGCCAGTATCCCCGGGACAGGGTTAATGAACACTGAAGCTTTCTTT.

This sequence joins TRBV28 and TRBJ2-3, with 11 bases aligning to TRBD2. The V gene's germline CDR1 is MDHEN and CDR2 SYDVKM. The CDR3 has 18 amino acids. The J segment lost 5 bases and the V segment lost 2 bases, leaving 12 bases of the junction unmatched. CDR3 residues: CASSLGLAGAPEKDTQYF. CDR3 nucleotides: TGTGCCAGCAGTTTAGGACTAGCGGGCGCTCCCGAGAAAGATACGCAGTATTTT.

The chain uses TRBV29-1 and TRBJ1-2; 9 nucleotides line up with TRBD1. J was trimmed by 4 bases and V by 2 bases; bases with no gene match: 5. The CDR3 extends over 14 amino acids. From germline, CDR1 is SQVTM and CDR2 ANQGSEA. CDR3 nucleotide sequence: TGCAGCGTTGAACCGGGACAGGGTCCCTATGGCTACACCTTC. It translates to CSVEPGQGPYGYTF.

In DNA, the CDR3 is TGTGCCAGCGGACTAGCGGATCACTCCTACAATGAGCAGTTCTTC. Translating it yields CASGLADHSYNEQFF. The rearrangement uses TRBV10-3 and TRBJ2-1; 10 positions agree with TRBD2. Germline CDR1 is ENHRY and CDR2 is SYGVKD. There are 15 residues in the CDR3. With 10 bases clipped from V and 0 bases from J, the junction kept 6 bases outside the gene matches.

This chain joins TRBV9 and TRBJ1-2; possible D gene TRBD1, 6 bases. Germline lookup yields CDR1 SGDLS and CDR2 YYNGEE. This CDR3 spans 14 amino acids. V lost 0 bases, J lost 7 bases, and 13 bases lay in between. The CDR3 is CASSVEGGSGGYTF. The CDR3 DNA follows: TGTGCCAGCAGCGTAGAAGGGGGATCGGGTGGCTACACCTTC.

The CDR3 nucleotides are TGTGCCAGCAGTTTAGGTATCCAGGGAAACTCCCTCGAGCAGTACTTC. Translating it yields CASSLGIQGNSLEQYF. V and J are TRBV27 and TRBJ2-7; D perhaps matches TRBD1 (5 bases). The V gene lost 2 bases and the J gene lost 6 bases, with 20 bases spanning the gap. The CDR3 runs to 16 residues. Germline lookup yields CDR1 MNHEY and CDR2 SMNVEV (reference sequence).

This clone was recorded once. The chain links TRBV4-2 to TRBJ2-1; 8 bases fit TRBD2. The CDR3 length is 15 residues. V trimming: 1 base; J trimming: 5 bases; junction bases outside the gene matches: 4. Germline V lookup: CDR1 LGHNA, CDR2 YNFKEQ. The chain's CDR3 is CASSQGAGEHNEQFF. The CDR3 coding sequence is TGTGCCAGCAGCCAAGGAGCGGGAGAGCACAATGAGCAGTTCTTC.

The V and J genes are TRBV19 and TRBJ1-1, with 10 positions matching TRBD1. Per germline, CDR1 LNHDA and CDR2 SQIVND (reference sequence). Unmatched junction bases numbered 6, after V lost 5 bases and J lost 0 bases. This CDR3 contains 16 residues. The CDR3: CASSLGTGALNTEAFF. DNA of the CDR3: TGTGCCAGTAGTCTCGGGACAGGGGCTCTGAACACTGAAGCTTTCTTT.

This chain links TRBV15 with TRBJ2-7, with 8 bases lining up with TRBD2. CDR1 is LNHNV and CDR2 is YYDKDF in the germline V gene (reference sequence). J gave up 1 base and V 0 bases, and 8 bases lay outside the gene matches. This CDR3 has 17 amino acids. CDR3 sequence: CATSRDHAGGCSYEQYF. CDR3 nucleotide sequence: TGTGCCACCAGCAGAGATCATGCGGGAGGCTGTTCCTACGAGCAGTACTTC.

The rearrangement uses TRBV12-3 or TRBV12-4 and TRBJ2-3; D is unresolved. This CDR3 region has 13 residues. With 6 bases removed from V and 1 base from J, the gap between germline ends came to 8 bases. The CDR3 nucleotides read TGTGCCAGCAGGAGGATGCGCACAGATACGCAGTATTTT. It translates to CASRRMRTDTQYF.

V usage is TRBV5-8 and J usage is TRBJ1-1; tentatively, D is TRBD1 (5 bases). The V gene lost 3 bases and the J gene lost 5 bases, with 17 bases spanning the gap. The CDR3 runs 15 residues. Germline loops: CDR1 SGHTS, CDR2 YDEGEE. In DNA form, the CDR3 reads TGTGCCAGCAGCTGGTTCGGGGGAGGAGTTACTGAAGCTTTCTTT. Translated, it gives CASSWFGGGVTEAFF.

This chain connects TRBV15 to TRBJ2-1, with 11 bases matching TRBD2. Germline V gene sequence: CDR1 LNHNV, CDR2 YYDKDF (reference sequence). With 0 bases clipped from V and 9 bases from J, the junction kept 7 bases outside the gene matches. The CDR3 sequence is 16 residues long. This CDR3 reads CATSRDLAGGLSEQFF. The CDR3 coding sequence is TGTGCCACCAGCAGAGATCTAGCGGGAGGTCTAAGTGAGCAGTTCTTC.

This clone appeared a single time. The chain is built from TRBV7-8 and TRBJ2-7; a possible D gene is TRBD1 (5 bases). V lost 0 bases to trimming and J lost 2 bases, with 17 bases between them. Germline assignment: CDR1 SGHVS and CDR2 FQNEAQ. The CDR3 extends over 17 amino acids. DNA for the CDR3: TGTGCCAGCAGCTTAGCGCCGCTCCAGGGAACAGCCTACGAGCAGTACTTC. Translated, it gives CASSLAPLQGTAYEQYF.

The rearrangement uses TRBV15 and TRBJ2-7; 7 bases fit TRBD2. The CDR3 runs 15 residues. V lost 0 bases and J lost 6; bases outside the gene matches: 8. The germline CDR1 and CDR2 sequences are LNHNV and YYDKDF (reference sequence). CDR3 in DNA: TGTGCCACCAGCAGAGATCCCGCGGGAGCTGCCGAGCAGTACTTC. It encodes CATSRDPAGAAEQYF.

V and J are TRBV6-6 and TRBJ1-2; TRBD1 is a possible D gene (6 bases). The CDR3 spans 16 residues. In germline, CDR1 is MNHNY, CDR2 SVGAGI (reference sequence). V lost 6 bases to trimming and J lost 0 bases, with 17 bases between them. In DNA form, the CDR3 reads TGTGCCAGCAGCCCGACCCGGGACAACTCTAACTATGGCTACACCTTC. This gives the protein CASSPTRDNSNYGYTF.

The chain recombines TRBV28 with TRBJ2-7, with D possibly matching TRBD1 (6 bases). Germline V gene data show CDR1 as MDHEN and CDR2 as SYDVKM. This CDR3 is built from 15 residues. V gave up 3 bases and J gave up 3 bases, with 15 bases separating them. Here the CDR3 reads CASSFRGGVVYEQYF. CDR3 coding DNA: TGTGCCAGCAGTTTCCGTGGGGGCGTAGTCTACGAGCAGTACTTC.

J is TRBJ1-1 and V is TRBV2; no clear D. This CDR3 is 13 amino acids long. Trimming removed 4 bases at V and 1 base at J, with 7 bases between. The germline CDR1 and CDR2 sequences are SNHLY and FYNNEI. In DNA, the CDR3 is TGTGCCAGCAGTGCTCGACAGAACACTGAAGCTTTCTTT. This codes for CASSARQNTEAFF.

The chain employs TRBV18 and TRBJ2-3; the match to TRBD1 covers 10 bases. In germline, CDR1 is KGHSH, CDR2 LQKENI. This CDR3 has 15 residues. With 4 bases clipped from V and 5 bases from J, the junction kept 6 bases outside the gene matches. The CDR3 DNA follows: TGTGCCAGCTCACTTGACAGGGGGCTAAGAGATACGCAGTATTTT. Translation: CASSLDRGLRDTQYF.

This CDR3 reads CASSPSPKGVGETQYF. The CDR3 region has the DNA TGTGCCAGTAGTCCCTCGCCCAAGGGGGTCGGGGAGACCCAGTACTTC. This chain joins TRBV19 and TRBJ2-5; a weak D match, TRBD1 (6 bases). Germline CDR1 LNHDA, CDR2 SQIVND (reference sequence). With 5 bases removed from V and 5 bases from J, the gap between germline ends came to 21 bases. The CDR3 spans 16 residues.

The rearrangement uses TRBV3-1 (or the pseudogene TRBV3-2) and TRBJ2-3; D not certain. This CDR3 contains 12 residues. Looked up from germline, CDR1 is LGHDT and CDR2 is YNNKEL (reference sequence). V lost 2 bases, J lost 7 bases, and 7 bases lay in between. CDR3 sequence reads: CASSQSGNTQYF. The CDR3 DNA reads TGTGCCAGCAGCCAAAGTGGCAATACGCAGTATTTT.

The rearrangement uses TRBV24-1 and TRBJ1-5; 9 bases line up with TRBD1. The CDR3 is 18 residues long. CDR1 KGHDR and CDR2 SFDVKD come from the germline V gene. The ends lost 7 bases at V and 0 bases at J; junction bases unmatched: 12. Here the CDR3 reads CATSSTRGTGNSNQPQHF. The CDR3 bases are TGTGCCACCAGCTCAACCCGGGGGACAGGGAATAGCAATCAGCCCCAGCATTTT.

The V and J genes are TRBV27 and TRBJ2-7; tentative D call: TRBD1 (5 bases). Trimming pared 6 bases from V and 2 bases from J, leaving 14 bases between. The CDR3 totals 14 residues. From germline, CDR1 is MNHEY and CDR2 SMNVEV (reference sequence). CDR3 sequence reads: CASRVRQSPYEQYF. CDR3 DNA sequence: TGTGCCAGCAGGGTGAGACAGTCCCCCTACGAGCAGTACTTC.

The chain recombines TRBV7-3 with TRBJ2-5, with D uncertain. Germline V gene data show CDR1 as SGHTA and CDR2 as FQGTGA. This CDR3 is 13 amino acids long. V was pared by 0 bases and J by 5 bases, with 7 bases between. In DNA, the CDR3 is TGTGCCAGCAGCTTAACGCAGGCGGAGACCCAGTACTTC. Amino acids: CASSLTQAETQYF.

This sequence joins TRBV19 and TRBJ1-4; 10 positions match TRBD1. Germline trimming cut 4 bases from V and 8 bases from J; bases unmatched to any gene: 4. CDR1 is LNHDA and CDR2 is SQIVND in the germline V gene (reference sequence). CDR3 length: 14 amino acids. The CDR3 loop is CASSTTGGREKLFF. Here the CDR3 DNA reads TGTGCCAGTAGTACGACAGGGGGCCGAGAAAAACTGTTTTTT.